This is a list of T cell receptor beta chains from one sample in a study of early stage breast cancer tumors. Using immunoSEQ multiplex PCR, the repertoire was profiled, and TCRdb retains in-frame clones only, with some absent. The data show around 30,000 clones, roughly four fifths seen once. The sample was breast tumor tissue. The receptors were gathered from a person under 45 with breast cancer. Each CDR3 is given with its conserved first and last residue. D genes are given only for firm matches. Some rows have no size entry. The others give once, few or many, or a class for an expanded clone.

D: TRBD2; V: TRBV5-6; size: -; J: TRBJ2-1; DNA: TGTGCCAGCAGCTTGACTAGCGGGCGCAACAATGAGCAGTTCTTC; CDR3: CASSLTSGRNNEQFF
D: -; V: TRBV30; size: once; J: TRBJ2-1; DNA: TGTGCCTGGAGTGGCGGGCGCTCCTACAATGAGCAGTTCTTC; CDR3: CAWSGGRSYNEQFF
D: -; V: TRBV6-5; size: -; J: TRBJ1-2; DNA: TGTGCCAGCAGAGGGTCCCACTTAAACTATGGCTACACCTTC; CDR3: CASRGSHLNYGYTF
D: -; V: TRBV19; size: -; J: TRBJ2-1; DNA: TGTGCCAGTAGTACCCCCGGGGGCCTTGAGCAGTTCTTC; CDR3: CASSTPGGLEQFF
D: -; V: TRBV19; size: -; J: TRBJ2-3; DNA: TGTGCCAGTAGTATAGGGGGGCGGGTCGAAGATACGCAGTATTTT; CDR3: CASSIGGRVEDTQYF
D: -; V: TRBV7-2; size: -; J: TRBJ1-4; DNA: TGTGCCAGCAGCTTCGGGACTGTGAGTGAAAAACTGTTTTTT; CDR3: CASSFGTVSEKLFF
D: -; V: TRBV2; size: -; J: TRBJ1-2; DNA: TGTGCCAGCAGGTTGACAAGGAGTCTCCCACTCTACTATGGCTACACCTTC; CDR3: CASRLTRSLPLYYGYTF
D: -; V: TRBV30; size: once; J: TRBJ1-3; DNA: TGTGCCTGGAGTGGGGGCAGGGCTGGAAACACCATATATTTT; CDR3: CAWSGGRAGNTIYF
D: TRBD1; V: TRBV6-5; size: -; J: TRBJ1-2; DNA: TGTGCCAGCAGTTACGGGACAGGTTCTAACTATGGCTACACCTTC; CDR3: CASSYGTGSNYGYTF
D: TRBD1; V: TRBV6-5; size: -; J: TRBJ2-3; DNA: TGTGCCAGCACTAGAGGACAGGGCACAGATACGCAGTATTTT; CDR3: CASTRGQGTDTQYF
D: TRBD2; V: TRBV6-1; size: few; J: TRBJ2-7; DNA: TGTGCCAGCAGTTTTGGACTAGTCTACGAGCAGTACTTC; CDR3: CASSFGLVYEQYF
D: -; V: TRBV5-1; size: -; J: TRBJ1-3; DNA: TGCGCCAGCAGCTTGTTCGGGACACAGATCGGAAACACCATATATTTT; CDR3: CASSLFGTQIGNTIYF
D: -; V: TRBV9; size: -; J: TRBJ2-7; DNA: TGTGCCAGCAGCGTAAGGGGTCTAGACTACGAGCAGTACTTC; CDR3: CASSVRGLDYEQYF
D: TRBD2; V: TRBV7-6; size: -; J: TRBJ2-3; DNA: TGTGCCAGCAGATCCCGCGGGACTAGCGAAGATACGCAGTATTTT; CDR3: CASRSRGTSEDTQYF
D: -; V: TRBV19; size: -; J: TRBJ2-3; DNA: TGTGCCAGTAGTATAGCCTTCCGGGTCGTAACAGATACGCAGTATTTT; CDR3: CASSIAFRVVTDTQYF
D: -; V: TRBV2; size: -; J: TRBJ2-7; DNA: TGTGCCAGCAAGGACACCCCAACCTACGAGCAGTACTTC; CDR3: CASKDTPTYEQYF
D: -; V: TRBV15; size: -; J: TRBJ2-3; DNA: TGTGCCACCAGCAGGGATATGTTCGGTTTTAGCGGGACAGGGCGCACAGATACGCAGTATTTT; CDR3: CATSRDMFGFSGTGRTDTQYF
D: TRBD2; V: TRBV7-3; size: once; J: TRBJ2-2; DNA: TGTGCCAGCAGCCCAGGACTAGCGGCGAACACCGGGGAGCTGTTTTTT; CDR3: CASSPGLAANTGELFF
D: TRBD1; V: TRBV11-2; size: -; J: TRBJ1-4; DNA: TGTGCCAGCAGCTCCACTTCCGGGACAGGGGAAAAACTGTTTTTT; CDR3: CASSSTSGTGEKLFF
D: TRBD1; V: TRBV11-2; size: -; J: TRBJ2-7; DNA: TGTGCCAGCAGCCGGGACAGGGAAACTCGCGAGCAGTACTTC; CDR3: CASSRDRETREQYF
D: -; V: TRBV5-1; size: -; J: TRBJ1-1; DNA: TGCGCCAGCACACCAGGGGCAGCGAACACTGAAGCTTTCTTT; CDR3: CASTPGAANTEAFF
D: -; V: TRBV5-6; size: -; J: TRBJ2-3; DNA: TGTGCCAGCAGCTTGGACGGCCTGGGGGCAGATACGCAGTATTTT; CDR3: CASSLDGLGADTQYF
D: TRBD1; V: TRBV5-1; size: few; J: TRBJ2-2; DNA: TGCGCCAGCAGCTCGGGACAGCTAGGGAGGGAGCTGTTTTTT; CDR3: CASSSGQLGRELFF
D: -; V: TRBV11-2; size: -; J: TRBJ2-7; DNA: TGTGCCAGCAGCTTGTGGGCTAGCGCCTCCTACGAGCAGTACTTC; CDR3: CASSLWASASYEQYF
D: TRBD2; V: TRBV2; size: medium-sized; J: TRBJ2-7; DNA: TGTGCCAGCAGTGCCGGGACTAGCGGGTACGAGCAGTACTTC; CDR3: CASSAGTSGYEQYF
D: TRBD1; V: TRBV12-5; size: -; J: TRBJ2-7; DNA: TGTGCTAGTGGGCGACAGGGGGCGGACGAGCAGTACTTC; CDR3: CASGRQGADEQYF